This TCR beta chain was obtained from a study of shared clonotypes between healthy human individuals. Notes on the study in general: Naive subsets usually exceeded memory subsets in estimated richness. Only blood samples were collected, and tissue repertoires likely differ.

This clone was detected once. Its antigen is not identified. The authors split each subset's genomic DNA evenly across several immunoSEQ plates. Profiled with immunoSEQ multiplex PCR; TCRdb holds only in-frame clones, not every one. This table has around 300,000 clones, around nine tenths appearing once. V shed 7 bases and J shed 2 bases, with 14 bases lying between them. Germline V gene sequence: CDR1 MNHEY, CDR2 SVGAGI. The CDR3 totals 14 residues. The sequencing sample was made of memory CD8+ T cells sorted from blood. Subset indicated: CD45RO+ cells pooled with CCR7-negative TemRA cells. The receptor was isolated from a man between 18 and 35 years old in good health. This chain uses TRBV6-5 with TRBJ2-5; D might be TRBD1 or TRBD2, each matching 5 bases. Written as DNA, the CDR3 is TGTGCCAGCATGCCGAGAGGGGATCAAGAGACCCAGTACTTC. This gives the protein CASMPRGDQETQYF.